A single sample gave rise to the 9 T cell receptor beta chains below, sequenced in a study of type 1 and type 2 diabetes patients. Amplification started from genomic DNA. Amplification of the beta chain CDR3 used 30 forward and 13 reverse multiplex primers. TCRdb reanalysed the multiplex PCR reads using MiXCR and keeps one entry per CDR3 protein. Found here are 280,000 or so distinct CDR3 sequences, 45% to 60% of them singletons; the top ten hold approximately 15%. The sequencing sample was made of peripheral blood mononuclear cells (PBMCs). These receptors were collected from a man between 18 and 29 years old with type 2 diabetes.

The rearrangement links TRBV18 to TRBJ2-7; D possibly corresponds to TRBD1 (8 bases). V dropped 5 bases and J dropped 5 bases, with 16 bases sitting between them. Per the germline V gene, CDR1 is KGHSH and CDR2 is LQKENI. This CDR3 comprises 14 residues. The CDR3 region is CASSYRGGRDEQYF. The CDR3 nucleotides are TGTGCCAGCTCATACAGGGGGGGACGGGACGAGCAGTACTTC.

V is TRBV19 and J is TRBJ2-5; maybe TRBD2 (6 bases). V was pared by 8 bases and J by 4 bases, with 14 bases between. The CDR3 sequence is 13 residues long. Germline assignment: CDR1 LNHDA and CDR2 SQIVND (reference sequence). This CDR3 is CASGSQGGETQYF. The CDR3 DNA follows: TGTGCCAGTGGCTCTCAGGGAGGAGAGACCCAGTACTTC.

The CDR3 DNA sequence: TGTGCCAGCAGCCCCCGGGACAGGTACCTCGGCTACACCTTC. Protein product: CASSPRDRYLGYTF. V usage is TRBV7-8 and J usage is TRBJ1-2; TRBD1 matches at 8 bases. Germline CDR1 and CDR2: SGHVS and FQNEAQ. This CDR3 region has 14 residues. V lost 5 bases, J lost 8 bases, and 10 bases stayed unmatched.

This chain joins TRBV6-5 and TRBJ2-7; 9 bases map to TRBD2. J gave up 0 bases and V 0 bases, and 6 bases lay outside the gene matches. In germline, CDR1 is MNHEY, CDR2 SVGAGI. This CDR3 region has 17 residues. The CDR3 sequence is CASSYSLQRGDSYEQYF. DNA of the CDR3: TGTGCCAGCAGTTACTCGTTACAGCGGGGGGACTCCTACGAGCAGTACTTC.

CDR3 DNA sequence: TGCAGTGCTAGATGGTCGCAGCACTACACCTTC. This sequence encodes CSARWSQHYTF. The chain employs TRBV20-1 and TRBJ1-2, with D hard to call. The CDR3 sequence is 11 residues long. V was clipped by 2 bases and J by 10 bases, with 11 bases between them. Looked up from germline, CDR1 is DFQATT and CDR2 is SNEGSKA (reference sequence).

The table lists this clonotype with a few counts. This chain uses TRBV4-3 with TRBJ2-7, with D possibly being TRBD2 (5 bases). This CDR3 contains 14 residues. Trimming took 2 bases from V and 3 from J, leaving 11 bases between them. CDR1 and CDR2 (germline): LGHNA, YSLEER. The CDR3 DNA reads as TGCGCCAGCAGCCAATCGGCGGGTGGCTACGAGCAGTACTTC. This translates into CASSQSAGGYEQYF.

This clonotype occurred a few times. The genes are TRBV30 and TRBJ1-2; no clear D gene. The ends were cut back, 1 base at V and 1 base at J, with 7 bases in the middle. The CDR3 is 13 residues long. CDR1 is GTSNPN and CDR2 is SVGIG in the germline V gene (reference sequence). The CDR3 here is CAWSGRINYGYTF. DNA for the CDR3: TGTGCCTGGAGTGGACGGATTAACTATGGCTACACCTTC.

This chain uses TRBV10-3 with TRBJ1-5; no definite D call. The CDR3 is 12 amino acids. V was shortened by 3 bases and J by 6 bases, with 6 bases between the two germline ends. CDR1 ENHRY and CDR2 SYGVKD come from the germline V gene. CDR3 region: CAISDAGQPQHF. In DNA, the CDR3 is TGTGCCATCAGTGACGCAGGTCAGCCCCAGCATTTT.

V usage is TRBV10-1 and J usage is TRBJ2-6; TRBD1 agrees at 8 bases. Germline CDR1 WNHNN, CDR2 SYGVQD (reference sequence). The CDR3 contains 18 residues. The V gene end was trimmed by 4 bases and the J gene end by 0 bases; junction bases not matched to a gene: 8. CDR3 coding DNA: TGCGCCAGCAGTGCTCCAAGGACAGGGTTCTCTGGGGCCAACGTCCTGACTTTC. Translating it yields CASSAPRTGFSGANVLTF.